This record concerns one TCR beta chain sequence. Its antigen remains undetermined. The input lacks base qualities; no much larger clone sits a single base away. Healthy HIV-negative adults with no recently reported acute infections or vaccinations were included as donors. Every donor was a Caucasian adult living in Nashville, Tennessee, USA. For unsorted samples, some 100 million PBMCs were counted, and genomic DNA was extracted using the QIAamp DNA Blood Mini kit. Blood was collected by leukapheresis, and PBMCs were isolated by Ficoll-Histopaque density gradient centrifugation and then cryopreserved in liquid nitrogen vapor phase. TCR CDR3 regions were amplified from genomic DNA by multiplex PCR using the deep immunoSEQ assay. Extracted genomic DNA from each cell subset was spread evenly across all wells of several immunoSEQ 96-well plates, with each plate serving as a replicate. For unsorted PBMC, about 0.3 ug genomic DNA, equal to roughly 32,000 T cell genomes, was loaded into each replicate PCR. Genomic DNA from unsorted PBMC was sequenced over ten immunoSEQ deep assay plates. Purified libraries were measured with a Qubit 3.0 fluorometer, size-checked on a Bioanalyzer 2100, and measured again with the KAPA Library Quantification kit. Every immunoSEQ 96-well plate was sequenced on a separate single-read 150-cycle Illumina NextSeq 550 flow cell. The authors' pipeline ran thus. The immunoSEQ output contained only junctional sequences without quality scores, so filtering could not match that applied to full-length reads. To assign V/J genes and CDR3, sequences were annotated using PyIR, a Python wrapper for IgBLAST v1.9, with IMGT germline references. Any read was removed if the V/J assignment was weak (E-value above 1e-6), the CDR3 was missing, or the read contained stop codons, out-of-frame junctions, or ambiguous translated residues. V3J clonotypes were defined as sequences sharing an identical inferred V gene, J gene, and CDR3 amino acid sequence. To compute the percentage overlap between repertoires, the number of shared unique clonotypes was divided by the size of the smaller repertoire. Three approaches were used to assess repertoire richness: RTK rarefaction, the Chao1 estimator, and Recon v2.1 estimates of unobserved clonotypes. TCRdb stores this immuneACCESS table with in-frame sequences only. Part of the clones is absent; in the studies checked, under half of the shortfall reflects unresolved V genes, and no reason is known for the rest. V and J calls and clone size are given by that table; D and trimming were obtained from the DNA. The sample table holds around 500,000 clones, of which about four fifths were seen once. Approximately 13% of the sample is taken by the ten largest.

From its cysteine to its phenylalanine, the CDR3 spans 14 amino acids. The only DNA kept is the CDR3, 42 bases in frame from the first base. The data were taken from a study of shared clonotypes between healthy human individuals (TCRdb year 2020). With respect to the entire study: The cohort comprised a couple of women and a few men aged 18 to 49 years. To estimate repertoire size and how much clonotypes are shared between individuals, the study performed deep sequencing of blood TCR repertoires from roughly five healthy adults. Per donor, leukapheresis produced somewhere between about 0.85 and 9.5 billion PBMCs. To increase sequencing depth and limit assay-specific biases, different laboratories used diverse techniques to prepare libraries and sequence TCR repertoires.

Here is what the overall study found, with its caveats: The genetic and exposure-history diversity represented was limited by the small number of donors. Only blood was sampled, and tissue TCR repertoires likely differ from those in blood. Pairwise subsampling indicated that sequencing depth was expected to affect the degree of clonotype sharing among donors.

The chain is encoded by TRBV21-1 joined to TRBJ2-1; TRBD2, as called in the table, went unchecked against the DNA. TRBV21-1 is marked as a pseudogene. This TCR was recovered from a woman aged 40 to 50 in good health. Some clones in this sample may be carry-over from other donors' samples. The sequenced sample was PBMCs. The DNA reads TGTGCCAGCAGCAAAGTAGGAGGGTACAATGAGCAGTTCTTC. Its coded protein is CASSKVGGYNEQFF.